This T cell receptor (beta chain) was sequenced for a study of OX40 agonist ivuxolimab in advanced cancers. Study-wide background: Dose-escalation patients suffered from hepatocellular carcinoma, melanoma, renal cell or head and neck cancer.

People who had autoimmune disease history or systemic immunosuppression were excluded. The germline V gene encodes CDR1 KGHSH and CDR2 LQKENI. This CDR3 region has 15 residues. V lost 1 base and J 5 bases, leaving 14 bases between the germline ends. Turning to this clone: Its antigen is unknown.

Sequencing used immunoSEQ multiplex PCR; TCRdb keeps in-frame clones, though not all of them. Of roughly 64,000 clones in the sample, around 80% were seen once. Study findings and constraints: Low normalized T-cell clonal expansion was additionally recorded for some nonresponders.

The material sequenced was CD4+ or CD8+ T cells sorted from blood, taken in a trial of the OX40 agonist ivuxolimab. This chain links TRBV18 with TRBJ2-5, with D perhaps TRBD2 (6 bases). This clonotype originated in an adult with an advanced solid tumor such as melanoma, head and neck, liver or kidney cancer. The CDR3 region has the DNA TGTGCCAGCTCACCACAAAGGGACTTGCTGGAGACCCAGTACTTC. Translation gives CASSPQRDLLETQYF. Drawing the rest from reference TRBV18 and TRBJ2-5, the complete variable domain is NAGVMQNPRHLVRRRGQEARLRCSPMKGHSHVYWYRQLPEEGLKFMVYLQKENIIDESGMPKERFSAEFPKEGPSILRIQQVVRGDSAAYFCASSPQRDLLETQYFGPGTRLLVL.